The 10 T cell receptor beta chains below all came from one sample that was sequenced in a study of blood T cell repertoires in COVID-19. Only in-frame clones appear in the TCRdb table, and some are missing; sequencing was by immunoSEQ multiplex PCR. The profile shows some 310,000 clones, about nine tenths of them singletons. The sequenced material came from peripheral blood. The source of these receptors is a man in his fifties with active or convalescent COVID-19.

The J gene is TRBJ2-7, the V gene TRBV29-1; 7 bases align to TRBD1. Germline CDR1 and CDR2: SQVTM and ANQGSEA. This CDR3 comprises 13 residues. The V gene end was trimmed by 4 bases and the J gene end by 3 bases; junction bases not matched to a gene: 6. CDR3 in amino acids: CSVAKDRSYEQYF. In DNA form, the CDR3 reads TGCAGCGTTGCTAAGGACAGGAGCTACGAGCAGTACTTC.

The chain uses TRBV6-6 and TRBJ1-1; TRBD1 is a possible D gene (5 bases). Germline V gives CDR1 MNHNY, CDR2 SVGAGI (reference sequence). This CDR3 is 13 amino acids long. With 4 bases removed from V and 4 bases from J, the gap between germline ends came to 10 bases. The CDR3 sequence is CASSLGVGTEAFF. As DNA, the CDR3 is TGTGCCAGCAGTTTAGGGGTCGGCACTGAAGCTTTCTTT.

V is TRBV28 and J is TRBJ2-7, with 8 nucleotides matching TRBD1. CDR1 is MDHEN, CDR2 SYDVKM, per germline. The CDR3 contains 13 residues. V was pared by 10 bases and J by 7 bases, with 12 bases of the junction left unmatched. The chain's CDR3 is CATRGQGAREQYF. The CDR3 nucleotides are TGTGCCACCAGGGGCCAGGGGGCGCGGGAGCAGTACTTC.

The chain employs TRBV7-2 and TRBJ2-7, with D tentatively TRBD2 (5 bases). Trimming removed 2 bases from V and 2 bases from J, with 10 bases in between. There are 14 residues in the CDR3. The germline V gene has CDR1 SGHTA and CDR2 FQGNSA. The CDR3 here is CASSLPDFAYEQYF. The CDR3 region has the DNA TGTGCCAGCAGCTTACCGGACTTTGCCTACGAGCAGTACTTC. Based on the CDR3 plus reference TRBV7-2 and TRBJ2-7, the full variable domain is GAGVSQSPSNKVTEKGKDVELRCDPISGHTALYWYRQSLGQGLEFLIYFQGNSAPDKSGLPSDRFSAERTGGSVSTLTIQRTQQEDSAVYLCASSLPDFAYEQYFGPGTRLTVT.

The CDR3 sequence is CASSLGPGGTDTQYF. The CDR3 DNA follows: TGTGCCAGCAGTTTGGGGCCGGGAGGCACAGATACGCAGTATTTT. V is TRBV28 and J is TRBJ2-3; TRBD2 might be the D (6 bases). V was pared by 3 bases and J by 1 base, with 11 bases between. Germline loops: CDR1 MDHEN, CDR2 SYDVKM. The CDR3 consists of 15 residues.

The chain links TRBV29-1 to TRBJ1-1, with D unresolved. Trimming stripped 8 bases from V and 0 bases from J, with 10 bases between. From germline, CDR1 is SQVTM and CDR2 ANQGSEA. There are 12 residues in the CDR3. The CDR3, as DNA: TGCAGCTCCGCGCTCATGAACACTGAAGCTTTCTTT. Its protein product is CSSALMNTEAFF.

The sample holds one count of this clone. The chain is built from TRBV27 and TRBJ1-1; 12 bases are a match to TRBD1. The CDR3 runs 17 residues. V lost 10 bases and J lost 8; bases outside the gene matches: 20. The germline CDR1 and CDR2 sequences are MNHEY and SMNVEV (reference sequence). CDR3 nucleotide sequence: TGTGCCACTCACTCCCGGGACAGGGGGCGCGCAAGGTCCGAAGCTTTCTTT. This encodes CATHSRDRGRARSEAFF.

The table lists this clone with a few counts. The J gene is TRBJ1-4, the V gene TRBV30; D gene ambiguous. CDR1 is GTSNPN, CDR2 SVGIG, per germline (reference sequence). Trimming shortened V by 4 bases and J by 4 bases, and 7 bases separated the two germline ends. The CDR3 has 12 amino acids. CDR3 DNA: TGTGCCTGGAATGCTAATAATGAAAAACTGTTTTTT. This encodes CAWNANNEKLFF. The whole variable domain, filled in from reference TRBV30 and TRBJ1-4, reads SQTIHQWPATLVQPVGSPLSLECTVEGTSNPNLYWYRQAAGRGLQLLFYSVGIGQISSEVPQNLSASRPQDRQFILSSKKLLLSDSGFYLCAWNANNEKLFFGSGTQLSVL.

This clone appeared a few times. The rearrangement joins TRBV6-1 to TRBJ1-2; maybe TRBD1 (5 bases). V shed 2 bases and J shed 3 bases, with 16 bases lying between them. This CDR3 has 16 residues. Germline V gives CDR1 MNHNS, CDR2 SASEGT. CDR3 sequence: CASSESGFRADYGYTF. The CDR3 DNA follows: TGTGCCAGCAGTGAATCAGGGTTCAGAGCAGACTATGGCTACACCTTC.

The chain links TRBV19 to TRBJ1-1; D is uncertain. This CDR3 contains 12 residues. V gave up 7 bases and J gave up 5 bases, with 11 bases separating them. Germline V lookup: CDR1 LNHDA, CDR2 SQIVND (reference sequence). DNA of the CDR3: TGTGCCAGTACCGCGAGGGTAACTGAAGCTTTCTTT. Its translation: CASTARVTEAFF. The full variable domain, rest sourced from reference TRBV19 and TRBJ1-1, is DGGITQSPKYLFRKEGQNVTLSCEQNLNHDAMYWYRQDPGQGLRLIYYSQIVNDFQKGDIAEGYSVSREKKESFPLTVTSAQKNPTAFYLCASTARVTEAFFGQGTRLTVV.